These 10 T cell receptor beta chains originate from one sample sequenced in a study of metastatic and nonmetastatic thyroid tumors. TCRdb reprocessed the PCR reads using MiXCR. The sample contains some 39,000 clones, approximately 15% of which appear only once. Among the patients, none had received any treatment before thyroid surgery. Sequenced: blood. These receptors originate from a female donor with papillary thyroid cancer or a benign thyroid nodule (not recorded which). Some clones in this sample may be carry-over from other donors' samples.

Notes on this clone: The junction and the germline gene differ at one end; a read error may be behind it. This rearrangement joins TRBV2 to TRBJ2-6; D perhaps matches TRBD1 (5 bases). Germline V lookup: CDR1 SNHLY, CDR2 FYNNEI. CDR3 length: 16 residues. As DNA, the CDR3 is TGTGCCAGCAGCGAACTCTGGCTATCTGGGGCCAACGCCCTGACTTTC. The encoded protein is CASSELWLSGANALTF.

In this sample, this clone turned up many times. The chain combines TRBV27 with TRBJ2-5; 7 bases line up with TRBD1. The V gene end was trimmed by 5 bases and the J gene end by 2 bases; junction bases not matched to a gene: 5. Germline CDR1 MNHEY, CDR2 SMNVEV (reference sequence). The length of the CDR3 is 14 residues. The CDR3 reads CASSNRGPQETQYF. DNA for the CDR3: TGTGCCAGCAGTAACAGGGGTCCTCAAGAGACCCAGTACTTC.

This rearrangement joins TRBV7-6 to TRBJ2-3; no firm D call. The CDR3 is made up of 13 amino acids. Per germline, CDR1 SGHVS and CDR2 FNYEAQ. V lost 4 bases, J lost 0 bases, and 5 bases lay in between. Here the CDR3 reads CASSSDSTDTQYF. The CDR3 DNA reads TGTGCCAGCAGCTCAGACAGCACAGATACGCAGTATTTT.

Ten or more counts support this clone. This chain joins TRBV29-1 and TRBJ1-4; 11 bases are a match to TRBD1. J was trimmed by 8 bases and V by 7 bases; bases with no gene match: 6. This CDR3 region has 13 residues. CDR1 and CDR2 from the germline V gene are SQVTM and ANQGSEA. The CDR3 region has the DNA TGCAGCGCCTCCGGGACAGGGGGAGAAAAACTGTTTTTT. Translation: CSASGTGGEKLFF.

The chain uses TRBV27 and TRBJ2-7; D possibly uses TRBD1 or TRBD2 (5 bases each). Between the trimmed V and J ends, which lost 8 bases and 3 bases, there was a span of 17 bases. Looked up from germline, CDR1 is MNHEY and CDR2 is SMNVEV (reference sequence). The CDR3 spans 14 residues. CDR3 coding DNA: TGTGCCAGCTCAAAGAGGGTAGGGGACTACGAGCAGTACTTC. This sequence encodes CASSKRVGDYEQYF.

In regard to this clone: Sequence at one end of the junction differs from germline and may be a read error. The chain recombines TRBV4-1 with TRBJ2-2, with D perhaps matching TRBD2 (5 bases). The CDR3 spans 20 residues. Germline V gene sequence: CDR1 MGHRA, CDR2 YSYEKL. CDR3 nucleotides: TGCGCCAGCAGCCGCTTACCCGGGGTCCCAAAATCATCGAACACCGGGGAGCCGTTTTTT. Protein product: CASSRLPGVPKSSNTGEPFF.

Many counts were recorded for this clone. The rearrangement uses TRBV9 and TRBJ2-7, with D tentatively TRBD1 (6 bases). This CDR3 is 14 amino acids long. Germline V CDR1 and CDR2: SGDLS, YYNGEE. V lost 4 bases and J 7 bases, leaving 18 bases between the germline ends. This CDR3 is CASSPEVVGGEQYF. In DNA form, the CDR3 reads TGTGCCAGCAGCCCTGAAGTAGTAGGGGGAGAGCAGTACTTC. Full variable domain (missing parts from reference TRBV9 and TRBJ2-7): DSGVTQTPKHLITATGQRVTLRCSPRSGDLSVYWYQQSLDQGLQFLIQYYNGEERAKGNILERFSAQQFPDLHSELNLSSLELGDSALYFCASSPEVVGGEQYFGPGTRLTVT.

This clone was detected many times. An end of the junction differs from the germline gene, which may be a read error. This chain uses TRBV6-1 with TRBJ1-5; no clear D gene. The germline gives CDR1 MNHNS, CDR2 SASEGT. This CDR3 has 11 residues. CDR3 nucleotide sequence: TGTGCCAGCAGTGGGGGTCAGTCCCAGCATTTT. It yields the protein CASSGGQSQHF.

To note about this clone: A much larger clone sits a single nucleotide away, making a read error possible. No conserved phenylalanine or tryptophan ends this CDR3, so it is likely a read error. The chain is built from TRBV11-3 and TRBJ2-1; either TRBD1 or TRBD2 may supply D (5 bases each). Germline CDR1 SGHNT, CDR2 YENEEA. The CDR3 has 12 amino acids. V lost 5 bases and J 6 bases, leaving 8 bases between the germline ends. The CDR3 region is CASSEGSNEQFL. CDR3 DNA sequence: TGTGCCAGCAGCGAGGGGTCCAATGAGCAGTTCTTA.

This clone showed up many times. In DNA, the CDR3 is TGCAGCGTTGCCCCCGGGATGGGTCTGGGGGATACGCAGTATTTT. Amino acids: CSVAPGMGLGDTQYF. The genes are TRBV29-1 and TRBJ2-3; maybe TRBD2 (5 bases). In germline, CDR1 is SQVTM, CDR2 ANQGSEA. The CDR3 has 15 residues. Trimming took off 4 bases at V and 6 bases at J, with 20 bases between the two ends.